What follows are 16 T cell receptor beta chains derived from one specimen sequenced in a study of blood T cell repertoires in COVID-19. TCRdb's table, derived via immunoSEQ multiplex PCR, lists solely in-frame clones and lacks some. The data show fewer than 250,000 clones, approximately 82% seen once. Sequenced input: peripheral blood. The receptors were gathered from a woman in her forties or fifties with acute or convalescent COVID-19.

The chain uses TRBV19 and TRBJ2-3; 7 bases are shared with TRBD2. The CDR3 is 17 amino acids. After removal of 4 bases from V and 2 bases from J, the junction contained 12 bases not matched to a gene. From germline, CDR1 is LNHDA and CDR2 SQIVND (reference sequence). CDR3 region: CASSTAATSLSTDTQYF. In nucleotides, the CDR3 is TGTGCCAGTAGTACCGCCGCGACTAGCCTTTCCACAGATACGCAGTATTTT. Filled out from reference TRBV19 and TRBJ2-3, the complete variable domain reads DGGITQSPKYLFRKEGQNVTLSCEQNLNHDAMYWYRQDPGQGLRLIYYSQIVNDFQKGDIAEGYSVSREKKESFPLTVTSAQKNPTAFYLCASSTAATSLSTDTQYFGPGTRLTVL.

The chain couples TRBV28 to TRBJ1-1; D not certain. The CDR3 sequence is 12 residues long. Trimming removed 6 bases from V and 4 bases from J, with 9 bases in between. The germline gives CDR1 MDHEN, CDR2 SYDVKM. The DNA for the CDR3 is TGTGCCAGCAGCCCCGGTGGCACTGAAGCTTTCTTT. This encodes CASSPGGTEAFF.

The CDR3 bases are TGTGCCAGCAGTAGAACTAGCGGGAGCTTTGAAGAGCAGTACTTC. Protein sequence: CASSRTSGSFEEQYF. The rearrangement joins TRBV6-5 to TRBJ2-7, with 11 bases that match TRBD2. Germline CDR1 is MNHEY and CDR2 is SVGAGI. The CDR3 has 15 amino acids. With 5 bases clipped from V and 7 bases from J, the junction kept 10 bases outside the gene matches.

The chain combines TRBV11-2 with TRBJ2-2; 15 nucleotides align to TRBD2. The CDR3 has 18 residues. The V gene end was trimmed by 1 base and the J gene end by 4 bases; junction bases not matched to a gene: 4. Germline V gene lookup returns CDR1 SGHAT and CDR2 FQNNGV. CDR3 coding DNA: TGTGCCAGCAGCTTAGGGACTAGCGGGAGGGCAGTCACCGGGGAGCTGTTTTTT. Translation gives CASSLGTSGRAVTGELFF.

J is TRBJ1-2 and V is TRBV24-1; 8 nucleotides line up with TRBD1. CDR1 and CDR2 (germline): KGHDR, SFDVKD. The CDR3 is 14 amino acids. Trimming removed 10 bases from V and 5 bases from J; junction bases left unmatched: 11. In DNA, the CDR3 is TGTGCCACTTCCCCACAGGGGGGAACATATGGCTACACCTTC. Residues: CATSPQGGTYGYTF.

DNA for the CDR3: TGTGCCAGTAAGGCGGGACGGAACACCGGGGAGCTGTTTTTT. The encoded protein is CASKAGRNTGELFF. V usage is TRBV19 and J usage is TRBJ2-2, with a weak D call TRBD2 (6 bases). Trimming left V 7 bases short and J 1 base short, with 10 bases between. The CDR3 totals 14 residues. From germline, CDR1 is LNHDA and CDR2 SQIVND (reference sequence).

The chain recombines TRBV27 with TRBJ1-2; 7 nucleotides align to TRBD1. Looked up from germline, CDR1 is MNHEY and CDR2 is SMNVEV (reference sequence). This CDR3 is 15 amino acids long. The V gene end was trimmed by 7 bases and the J gene end by 0 bases; junction bases not matched to a gene: 8. For the CDR3, the DNA is TGTGCCAGCACCTCGACAGGGCTCACTAACTATGGCTACACCTTC. Its translation: CASTSTGLTNYGYTF.

The rearrangement joins TRBV20-1 to TRBJ1-2, with TRBD1 matching over 9 bases. After removal of 3 bases from V and 2 bases from J, the junction contained 4 bases not matched to a gene. This CDR3 comprises 14 residues. Germline values: CDR1 DFQATT, CDR2 SNEGSKA (reference sequence). CDR3 sequence (DNA): TGCAGTGCTAGTCCGGGACAGGGAAACTATGGCTACACCTTC. This gives the protein CSASPGQGNYGYTF.

The CDR3 DNA reads as TGTGCCAGCAGTGACTCTAAGCTAGCCCCCATCCTCTACGAGCAGTACTTC. Protein: CASSDSKLAPILYEQYF. V gene TRBV6-4 combines with J gene TRBJ2-7; TRBD2 is a possible D gene (5 bases). Per the germline V gene, CDR1 is MRHNA and CDR2 is SNTAGT. Trimming cost V 0 bases and J 3 bases, with 18 bases left between them. The CDR3 totals 17 residues.

J is TRBJ2-2 and V is TRBV27; D possibly corresponds to TRBD2 (5 bases). Trimming removed 8 bases from V and 3 bases from J, with 13 bases in between. Germline V gene lookup returns CDR1 MNHEY and CDR2 SMNVEV (reference sequence). CDR3 length equals 14 residues. CDR3 DNA: TGTGCCAGCCGGGCGGGTCTTTACACCGGGGAGCTGTTTTTT. Translated: CASRAGLYTGELFF.

V gene TRBV3-1 (or the pseudogene TRBV3-2) combines with J gene TRBJ2-5; D possibly corresponds to TRBD2 (5 bases). This CDR3 region has 14 residues. The germline V and J ends were trimmed by 4 bases and 4 bases, with 13 bases remaining between them. Germline V CDR1 and CDR2: LGHDT, YNNKEL (reference sequence). The CDR3 DNA follows: TGTGCCAGCAGCCGCGGAGGACGGGGAGAGACCCAGTACTTC. Protein product: CASSRGGRGETQYF.

The J gene is TRBJ1-5, the V gene TRBV24-1; no clear D gene. This CDR3 region has 13 residues. Germline V gene data show CDR1 as KGHDR and CDR2 as SFDVKD. The V end was cut by 0 bases, the J end by 6 bases, with 5 bases between. CDR3: CATSDLWSQPQHF. The CDR3 region has the DNA TGTGCCACCAGTGATTTGTGGAGTCAGCCCCAGCATTTT.

This clone has only a few counts. This rearrangement joins TRBV2 to TRBJ2-7, with D perhaps TRBD2 (6 bases). The V and J ends lost 8 bases and 2 bases respectively, with 10 bases between them. There are 12 residues in the CDR3. Germline CDR1 SNHLY, CDR2 FYNNEI. CDR3 bases: TGTGCCAGCTCCGGGGAGGCCTACGAGCAGTACTTC. Protein sequence: CASSGEAYEQYF.

The chain is built from TRBV7-6 and TRBJ2-1; no clear D. Germline V gives CDR1 SGHVS, CDR2 FNYEAQ. The CDR3 contains 12 residues. Trimming took 5 bases from V and 7 from J, leaving 9 bases between them. The CDR3 spells CASSQVANEQFF. CDR3 DNA: TGTGCCAGCAGCCAAGTAGCAAATGAGCAGTTCTTC.

In this sample, this clone turned up a few times. CDR3 coding DNA: TGTGCCTCACCCGGGGACTTCGAACAAGAGACCCAGTACTTC. Protein: CASPGDFEQETQYF. The chain is built from TRBV6-5 and TRBJ2-5, with a weak D call TRBD2 (6 bases). Germline assignment: CDR1 MNHEY and CDR2 SVGAGI. The CDR3 is 14 amino acids. Trimming shortened V by 11 bases and J by 2 bases, and 18 bases separated the two germline ends.

The rearrangement joins TRBV5-4 to TRBJ2-5; TRBD2 matches 12 bases. This CDR3 is 15 amino acids long. V was pared by 0 bases and J by 4 bases, with 1 base of the junction left unmatched. Germline values: CDR1 SGHNT, CDR2 YYREEE (reference sequence). DNA for the CDR3: TGTGCCAGCAGCTTGGAGACTAGCGGGAGAGAGACCCAGTACTTC. It yields the protein CASSLETSGRETQYF.